The clone carrying this T cell receptor (beta chain) was detected only a few times. What it binds is not known. The data were taken from a study of CD8 T cells in ankylosing spondylitis. Study results and limitations: A TCR beta motif made of about eight highly homologous variants seemed typical of ankylosing spondylitis blood.

TCRdb reanalysed the 5' RACE reads using MiXCR and keeps one entry per CDR3 protein. The sample lists 210,000 or so distinct CDR3 sequences, about 26% occurring once. The trim removed 1 base at V and 7 bases at J, leaving 12 bases unmatched. The germline V gene encodes CDR1 DFQATT and CDR2 SNEGSKA (reference sequence). This CDR3 is built from 18 residues. This receptor was obtained from a male donor with ankylosing spondylitis or in good health (not recorded which). Sequenced sample: blood, either unsorted or a sorted T cell fraction (not recorded which). The chain combines TRBV20-1 with TRBJ2-1, with 14 positions matching TRBD2. The CDR3 region is CSARVIPGLAGVGNEQFF. DNA for the CDR3: TGCAGTGCTAGAGTTATACCGGGACTAGCGGGAGTGGGGAATGAGCAGTTCTTC.